This T cell receptor beta chain was profiled in a study of blood T cell repertoires in COVID-19 (dated by TCRdb to 2018 to 2020). As for the study more broadly: The collaborator samples originated in the United States, Italy and Spain and spanned the acute and convalescent phases of COVID-19. The prospective study material was composed of cDNA or gDNA derived from T cells, B-cell-depleted T cells, or PBMCs. Deeply sampled blood TCRbeta repertoires from subjects exposed to, actively infected with, or recovered from COVID-19 were included in the dataset. The repertoires were released in a freely available public database intended as a resource for research on the immune response to SARS-CoV-2. Samples came from the ongoing ImmuneRACE study (first 160 participants) plus 1,254 subjects from 6 global collaborators. Sample metadata almost always included a de-identified subject ID, COVID-19 status, age in years and sex. Where available, HLA class I and class II types were obtained from metadata supplied by the sample provider rather than from assay-based typing.

Enrolling through a virtual design, the prospective study's participants ranged in age from roughly 18 to 89 years and lived across 24 United States geographic areas. To assign participants to cohorts, the prospective study relied on clinical history that participants themselves reported in a screening survey and a study questionnaire. Recovered participants in ImmuneRACE Cohort 3 were defined by two consecutive negative NP/OP PCR tests, clearance by a healthcare professional, or resolution of symptoms. In the prospective study, mobile phlebotomists collected whole blood, serum and a nasopharyngeal or oropharyngeal swab from each participant. Over an approximately 2-month period, participants in the prospective study had the option of providing additional blood draws and questionnaires. Before DNA extraction, blood samples from the prospective study were shipped at room temperature or frozen. General study outcomes and caveats: Clinical and demographic metadata were provided uncurated, with the amount varying by source and participant.

The V end loses 5 bases and the J end loses 10 bases, and a stretch of 18 bases separates them. Based on the germline V gene, the CDR1 and CDR2 sequences are MNHEY and SVGAGI. The CDR3, cysteine through phenylalanine, is 15 amino acids long. Only the CDR3 DNA stays, 45 bases, in frame from base 1. Comments on this clone: Its antigen has not been determined. No much larger clone exists at a distance of one base, and base qualities are not known.

TCRbeta CDR3 regions were amplified from genomic DNA using the immunoSEQ Assay, a bias-controlled multiplex PCR. From the authors' description of their analysis: The number of nucleated cells in each sample was estimated from the amplification of reference gene primers within the assay. To quantify the absolute abundance of each unique TCRbeta CDR3 rearrangement, sequence reads were collapsed and filtered. For each sample, productive Simpson clonality was calculated as the square root of Simpson's diversity index across productive rearrangements. TCRdb stores this immuneACCESS table with in-frame sequences only. Part of the clones is absent; in the studies checked, under half of the shortfall reflects unresolved V genes, and no reason is known for the rest. D and trimming come from the DNA, and the V and J calls and clone size come from that table. In all, the sample holds roughly 500,000 clones, and roughly 88% of those were seen once. In total, the top ten clones hold about 1.7% of the sample.

This receptor was taken from a woman aged 35 to 49 who had recovered from COVID-19. Source material: PBMCs or T cells enriched from blood (not recorded which). Recombination connected TRBV6-5 to TRBJ1-6, with the D gene uncertain. The CDR3 amino acid sequence is: CASSLEAWTGSPLHF. The sequence in DNA is TGTGCCAGCAGTCTAGAAGCCTGGACGGGATCACCCCTCCACTTT.